These T cell receptor beta chains were read from a single sample in a study of early T cells in non-severe SARS-CoV-2 infection. MiXCR was run by TCRdb on the 5' RACE reads, yielding one entry per CDR3 protein. The repertoire consists of tens of thousands of distinct CDR3 sequences, with roughly an eighth occurring once and the leading ten covering under 4%. Sequenced material: whole blood. Receptor source: an adult who was a healthcare worker with PCR-confirmed SARS-CoV-2 infection or an uninfected control (not recorded which). CDR3s include the opening cysteine and the closing phenylalanine or tryptophan. The D gene is left open where the match is weak. Clone size is given for some rows only: seen once, a few or many times, or a class if the clone is expanded.

j_gene,v_gene,abundance,d_gene,CDR3aa,CDR3nt
TRBJ2-5,TRBV7-6,few,.,CASALGPTKGETQYF,TGTGCCAGCGCTTTGGGGCCCACCAAGGGGGAGACCCAGTACTTC
TRBJ1-6,TRBV5-4,.,.,CASRRGGSASYNSPLHF,TGTGCCAGCAGAAGAGGGGGGTCTGCTTCTTATAATTCACCCCTCCACTTT
TRBJ1-1,TRBV9,many,.,CASTPSWQGGNTEAFF,TGTGCCAGCACCCCTAGCTGGCAGGGAGGGAACACTGAAGCTTTCTTT
TRBJ2-7,TRBV19,.,TRBD2,CASGTSGSYEQYF,TGTGCCAGTGGTACTAGCGGATCCTACGAGCAGTACTTC
TRBJ2-5,TRBV7-2,many,.,CASSTPAWGPETQYF,TGTGCCAGCAGCACCCCGGCTTGGGGGCCGGAGACCCAGTACTTC
TRBJ2-1,TRBV11-2,few,.,CASSSPVGLAANEQFF,TGTGCCAGCAGCTCCCCGGTGGGCCTTGCCGCGAATGAGCAGTTCTTC
TRBJ2-7,TRBV2,many,.,CASSETLLNSYEQYF,TGTGCCAGCAGCGAGACTTTGCTGAATTCCTACGAGCAGTACTTC
TRBJ1-4,TRBV11-2,few,.,CASSLGLRDGLFF,TGTGCCAGCAGCTTAGGATTACGGGACGGGCTGTTTTTT
TRBJ2-1,TRBV20-1,.,.,CSARLNEQFF,TGCAGTGCCAGACTCAATGAGCAGTTCTTC
TRBJ2-7,TRBV14,.,.,CASSQDIGQATYEQYF,TGTGCCAGCAGCCAAGATATTGGGCAGGCCACCTACGAGCAGTACTTC
TRBJ1-1,TRBV9,few,TRBD1,CASSPHITPGQGNGAFF,TGTGCCAGCAGCCCACATATCACCCCGGGACAGGGTAATGGGGCTTTCTTT
TRBJ2-2,TRBV4-2,few,.,CASSQARTTGELFF,TGTGCCAGCAGCCAAGCCCGGACCACCGGGGAGCTGTTTTTT
TRBJ2-2,TRBV5-1,.,TRBD1,CASSPDRAVNTGELFF,TGCGCCAGCAGCCCCGACAGGGCGGTGAACACCGGGGAGCTGTTTTTT
TRBJ1-2,TRBV25-1,few,TRBD1,CASRGTGLNYGYTF,TGTGCCAGCAGAGGGACAGGGCTCAACTATGGCTACACCTTC
TRBJ1-5,TRBV14,many,.,CASSHARGAGVNPFNQPQHF,TGTGCCAGCAGCCACGCTCGTGGGGCAGGGGTTAACCCCTTCAATCAGCCCCAGCATTTT
TRBJ2-7,TRBV7-9,.,.,CASSLYGRTGAGDEQYF,TGTGCCAGCAGCTTATACGGTAGGACGGGGGCCGGCGACGAGCAGTACTTC
TRBJ1-1,TRBV10-2,many,.,CASMERDTRDEAFF,TGCGCCAGCATGGAACGGGACACCAGAGATGAAGCTTTCTTT
TRBJ2-1,TRBV7-2,many,.,CASSLARQRDEQFF,TGTGCCAGCAGCTTAGCGCGGCAAAGGGATGAGCAGTTCTTC
TRBJ2-7,TRBV7-3,many,.,CASSLTGGGGYEQYF,TGTGCCAGCAGCTTAACGGGCGGAGGCGGCTACGAGCAGTACTTC
TRBJ2-7,TRBV20-1,.,TRBD1,CSARETGFWEQYF,TGCAGTGCTAGAGAGACAGGGTTTTGGGAGCAGTACTTC
TRBJ1-6,TRBV11-3,many,.,CASSTSGTASFGSPLHF,TGTGCCAGCAGCACGTCCGGGACCGCCAGCTTCGGGTCACCCCTCCACTTT
TRBJ2-7,TRBV3-1,few,.,CASSQDLLDEQYF,TGTGCCAGCAGCCAAGATCTATTGGACGAGCAGTACTTC
TRBJ2-3,TRBV7-6,few,.,CASSSASSASGTDTQYF,TGTGCCAGCAGCTCCGCCTCCTCTGCTAGCGGCACAGATACGCAGTATTTT
TRBJ2-4,TRBV7-9,few,TRBD2,CASSPRLAETKNIQYF,TGTGCCAGCAGCCCTAGACTAGCGGAAACCAAAAACATTCAGTACTTC
TRBJ1-1,TRBV7-9,few,TRBD1,CATRGENTEAFF,TGTGCCACCAGGGGGGAGAACACTGAAGCTTTCTTT
TRBJ1-3,TRBV5-4,few,TRBD1,CASSLNGDRAGNTIYF,TGTGCCAGCAGCTTGAACGGGGACAGGGCTGGAAACACCATATATTTT
TRBJ1-2,TRBV7-2,.,.,CASTPRNAPYGYTF,TGTGCCAGCACCCCTAGGAATGCTCCCTATGGCTACACCTTC
TRBJ2-7,TRBV7-9,.,.,CASSHARPGHSYEQYF,TGTGCCAGCAGTCACGCGAGACCGGGACATTCCTACGAGCAGTACTTC